This T cell receptor beta chain was recorded in a study of T cell responses to AZD1222 COVID-19 vaccine. Study information: Pooling of second doses given at about 4 or about 12 weeks was done.

Findings and limits, study-wide: A mostly white British donor set with more females was recruited, and clonal diversity was possibly underestimated.

Using immunoSEQ multiplex PCR, the repertoire was profiled, and TCRdb retains in-frame clones only, with some absent. In the table there are approximately 150,000 clones, about 92% of which are singletons. On this clone itself: Its antigen is unknown.

The sequence was obtained from an adult in good health. The source was peripheral blood, collected on day 0 of AZD1222 vaccination.

CDR3 in DNA: TGTGCCAGCAGCTTCGCTGATACGCAGTATTTT. Encoded protein: CASSFADTQYF. The chain combines TRBV5-6 with TRBJ2-3; no definite D call. Germline lookup yields CDR1 SGHDT and CDR2 YYEEEE. Between the trimmed V and J ends, which lost 2 bases and 6 bases, there was a span of 4 bases. The CDR3 is 11 residues long.